Below, one T cell receptor (beta chain) is given with its context. All of the donors resided in Nashville, Tennessee, and each was a Caucasian adult. The data derive from a study of shared clonotypes between healthy human individuals. CDR3 size: 16 residues. The germline V gene has CDR1 SGHTA and CDR2 FQGTGA. V shed 2 bases, J shed 5 bases, and the junction held 9 bases outside the gene matches. Assay: immunoSEQ multiplex PCR; the TCRdb copy retains only in-frame clones and omits some. The sample records about 2.4 million clones, under 95% being singletons. This TCR was recovered from a man between 18 and 35 years old in good health. Some clones in this sample may be carry-over from other donors' samples. The sample comprised naive CD4+ T cells from PBMCs. Subset meaning: CD45RA+ positively selected. V usage is TRBV7-3 and J usage is TRBJ2-3; TRBD2 matches at 8 bases. The CDR3 region has the DNA TGTGCCAGCAGCTTATTCGGAGCGGGAGACGGAGATACGCAGTATTTT. Translation gives CASSLFGAGDGDTQYF.